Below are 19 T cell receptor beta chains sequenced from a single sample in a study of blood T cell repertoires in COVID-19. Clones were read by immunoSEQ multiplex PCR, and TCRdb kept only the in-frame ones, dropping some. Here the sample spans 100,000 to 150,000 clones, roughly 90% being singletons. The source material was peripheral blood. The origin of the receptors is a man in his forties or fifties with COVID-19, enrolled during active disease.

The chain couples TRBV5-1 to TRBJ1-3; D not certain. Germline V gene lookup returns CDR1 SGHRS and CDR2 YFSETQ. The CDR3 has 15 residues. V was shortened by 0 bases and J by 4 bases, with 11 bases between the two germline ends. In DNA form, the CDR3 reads TGCGCCAGCAGCTTGGCGTCAGGCTTGGGAAACACCATATATTTT. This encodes CASSLASGLGNTIYF. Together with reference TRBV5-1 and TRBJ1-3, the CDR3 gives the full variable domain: KAGVTQTPRYLIKTRGQQVTLSCSPISGHRSVSWYQQTPGQGLQFLFEYFSETQRNKGNFPGRFSGRQFSNSRSEMNVSTLELGDSALYLCASSLASGLGNTIYFGEGSWLTVV.

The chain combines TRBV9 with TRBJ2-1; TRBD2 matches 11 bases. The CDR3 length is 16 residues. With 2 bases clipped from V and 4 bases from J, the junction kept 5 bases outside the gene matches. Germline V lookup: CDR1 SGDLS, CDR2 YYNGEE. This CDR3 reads CASSVSTSGIYNEQFF. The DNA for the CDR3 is TGTGCCAGCAGCGTCTCGACTAGCGGGATTTACAATGAGCAGTTCTTC.

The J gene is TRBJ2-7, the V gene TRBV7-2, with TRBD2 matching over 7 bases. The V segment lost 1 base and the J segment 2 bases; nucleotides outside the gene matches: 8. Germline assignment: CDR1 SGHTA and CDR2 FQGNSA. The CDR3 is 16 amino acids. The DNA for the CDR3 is TGTGCCAGCAGCTTAGGTACAGCGGGACTAACCTACGAGCAGTACTTC. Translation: CASSLGTAGLTYEQYF.

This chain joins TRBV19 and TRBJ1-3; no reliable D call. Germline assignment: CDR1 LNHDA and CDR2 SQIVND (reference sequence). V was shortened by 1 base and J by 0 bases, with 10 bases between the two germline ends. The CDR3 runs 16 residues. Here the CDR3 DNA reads TGTGCCAGTAGTATAGCTAGGCAAGACTCTGGAAACACCATATATTTT. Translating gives CASSIARQDSGNTIYF.

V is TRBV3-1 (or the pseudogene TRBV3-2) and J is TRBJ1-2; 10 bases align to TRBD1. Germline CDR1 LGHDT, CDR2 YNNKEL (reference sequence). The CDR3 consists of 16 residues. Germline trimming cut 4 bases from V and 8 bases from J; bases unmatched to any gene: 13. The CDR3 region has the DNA TGTGCCAGCAGCCCGAATTGGGACAGGGGCGAGCGGGGCTACACCTTC. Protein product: CASSPNWDRGERGYTF.

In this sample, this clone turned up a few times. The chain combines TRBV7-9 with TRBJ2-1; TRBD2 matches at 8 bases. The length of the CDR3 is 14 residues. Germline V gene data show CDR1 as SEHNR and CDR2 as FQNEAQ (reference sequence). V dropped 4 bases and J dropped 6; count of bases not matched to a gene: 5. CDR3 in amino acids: CASSWTSRTNEQFF. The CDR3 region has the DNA TGTGCCAGCAGCTGGACTAGCAGGACCAATGAGCAGTTCTTC.

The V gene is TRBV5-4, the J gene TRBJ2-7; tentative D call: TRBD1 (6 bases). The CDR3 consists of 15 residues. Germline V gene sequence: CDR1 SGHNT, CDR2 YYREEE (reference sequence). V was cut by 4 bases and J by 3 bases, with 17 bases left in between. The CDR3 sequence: CASSRSTGEGYEQYF. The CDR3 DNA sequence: TGTGCCAGCAGCCGTTCGACAGGAGAAGGCTACGAGCAGTACTTC.

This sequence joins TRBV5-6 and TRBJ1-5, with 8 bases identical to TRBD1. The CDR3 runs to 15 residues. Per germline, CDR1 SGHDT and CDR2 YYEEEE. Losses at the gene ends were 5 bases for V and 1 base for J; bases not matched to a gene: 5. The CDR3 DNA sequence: TGTGCCAGCAGTCGCGGGACAGGCAGCAATCAGCCCCAGCATTTT. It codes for CASSRGTGSNQPQHF.

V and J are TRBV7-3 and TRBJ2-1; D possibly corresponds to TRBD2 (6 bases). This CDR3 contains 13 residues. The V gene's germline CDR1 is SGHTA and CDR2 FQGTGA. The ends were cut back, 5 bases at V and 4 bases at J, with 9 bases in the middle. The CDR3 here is CASSTTRYNEQFF. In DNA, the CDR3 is TGTGCCAGCAGCACGACTAGATACAATGAGCAGTTCTTC.

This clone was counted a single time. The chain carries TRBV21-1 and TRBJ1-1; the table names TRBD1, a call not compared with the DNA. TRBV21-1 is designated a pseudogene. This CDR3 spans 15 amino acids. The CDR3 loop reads CASSRTGTCYTEAFF. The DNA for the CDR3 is TGTGCCAGCAGCAGGACAGGGACCTGTTACACTGAAGCTTTCTTT.

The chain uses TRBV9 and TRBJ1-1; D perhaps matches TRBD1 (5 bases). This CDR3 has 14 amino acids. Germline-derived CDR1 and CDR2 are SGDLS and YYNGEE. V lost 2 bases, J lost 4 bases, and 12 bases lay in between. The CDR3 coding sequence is TGTGCCAGCAGCGTTGACCCGGGGGGCACTGAAGCTTTCTTT. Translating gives CASSVDPGGTEAFF.

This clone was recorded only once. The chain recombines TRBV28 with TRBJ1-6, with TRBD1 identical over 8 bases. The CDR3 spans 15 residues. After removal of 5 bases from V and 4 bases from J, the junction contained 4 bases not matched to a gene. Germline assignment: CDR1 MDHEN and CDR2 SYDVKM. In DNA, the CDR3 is TGTGCCAGCAGTCCATACAGGGGGTATAATTCACCCCTCCACTTT. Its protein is CASSPYRGYNSPLHF. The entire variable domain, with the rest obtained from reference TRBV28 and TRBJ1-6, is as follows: DVKVTQSSRYLVKRTGEKVFLECVQDMDHENMFWYRQDPGLGLRLIYFSYDVKMKEKGDIPEGYSVSREKKERFSLILESASTNQTSMYLCASSPYRGYNSPLHFGNGTRLTVT.

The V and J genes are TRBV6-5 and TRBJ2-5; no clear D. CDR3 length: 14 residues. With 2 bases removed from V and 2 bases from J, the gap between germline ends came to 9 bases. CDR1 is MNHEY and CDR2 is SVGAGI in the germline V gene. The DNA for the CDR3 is TGTGCCAGCAGTTACGGCCCGTCACAAGAGACCCAGTACTTC. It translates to CASSYGPSQETQYF.

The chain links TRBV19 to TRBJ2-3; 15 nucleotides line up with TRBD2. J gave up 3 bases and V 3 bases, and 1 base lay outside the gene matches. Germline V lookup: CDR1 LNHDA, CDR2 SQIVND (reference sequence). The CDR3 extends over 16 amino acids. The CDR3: CASSIGLAGGTDTQYF. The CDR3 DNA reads TGTGCCAGTAGTATCGGACTAGCGGGAGGGACAGATACGCAGTATTTT.

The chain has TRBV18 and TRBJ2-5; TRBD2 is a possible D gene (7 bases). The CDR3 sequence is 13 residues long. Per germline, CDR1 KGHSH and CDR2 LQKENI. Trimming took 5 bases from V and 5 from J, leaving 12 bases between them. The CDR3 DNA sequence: TGTGCCAGCTCAGAACAGGGAGGGGAGACCCAGTACTTC. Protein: CASSEQGGETQYF.

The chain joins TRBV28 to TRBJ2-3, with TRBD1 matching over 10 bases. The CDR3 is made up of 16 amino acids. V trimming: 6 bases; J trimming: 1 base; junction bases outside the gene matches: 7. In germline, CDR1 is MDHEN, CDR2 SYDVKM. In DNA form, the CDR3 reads TGTGCCAGCAGATCCGGGACAGGGGTGGGCACAGATACGCAGTATTTT. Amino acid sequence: CASRSGTGVGTDTQYF.

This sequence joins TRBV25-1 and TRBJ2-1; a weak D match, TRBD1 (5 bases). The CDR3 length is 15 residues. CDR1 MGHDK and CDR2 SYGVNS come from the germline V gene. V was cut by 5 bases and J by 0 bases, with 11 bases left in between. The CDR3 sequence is CASSKDTSSYNEQFF. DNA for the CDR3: TGTGCCAGCAGTAAGGACACCAGCTCCTACAATGAGCAGTTCTTC. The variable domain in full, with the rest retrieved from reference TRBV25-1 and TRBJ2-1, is EADIYQTPRYLVIGTGKKITLECSQTMGHDKMYWYQQDPGMELHLIHYSYGVNSTEKGDLSSESTVSRIRTEHFPLTLESARPSHTSQYLCASSKDTSSYNEQFFGPGTRLTVL.

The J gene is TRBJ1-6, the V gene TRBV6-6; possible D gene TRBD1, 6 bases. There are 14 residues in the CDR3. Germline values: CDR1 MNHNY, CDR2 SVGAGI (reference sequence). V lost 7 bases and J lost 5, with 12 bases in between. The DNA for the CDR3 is TGTGCCAGCATGACCGGGACAAATAATTCACCCCTCCACTTT. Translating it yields CASMTGTNNSPLHF.

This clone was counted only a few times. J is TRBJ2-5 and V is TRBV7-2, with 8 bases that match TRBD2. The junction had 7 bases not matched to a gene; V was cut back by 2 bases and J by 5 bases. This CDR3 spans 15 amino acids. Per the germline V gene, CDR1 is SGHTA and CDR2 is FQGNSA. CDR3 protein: CASSLSSGSSETQYF. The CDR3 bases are TGTGCCAGCAGCTTAAGCAGCGGGAGTTCGGAGACCCAGTACTTC.